A selection of T cell receptor beta chains follows, all from one sample in a study of T cell repertoires in cytomegalovirus infection. From the reads, TCRdb called clonotypes with MiXCR, one entry per CDR3 protein. The data show some 900,000 distinct CDR3 sequences, with around a third seen just once and approximately 13% held by the top ten. The antigens of these receptors remain unknown. The sample was cultured CD8+ T cells from PBMCs, taken from culture after CMV antigen stimulation. The receptors come from a human donor in good health (CMV status not recorded). Some clones in this sample may be carry-over from other donors' samples. The CDR3 runs from the conserved cysteine through the conserved F or W. D genes are given only for firm matches. Clone size is shown for a subset of rows, as once, few, many or a class of expanded clone.

V gene	D gene	CDR3 length	J gene	clone size	CDR3 protein	CDR3 DNA
TRBV11-2	-	16	TRBJ2-3	few	CASSSSRGYGTDTQYF	TGTGCCAGCAGCTCCTCCCGAGGGTATGGCACAGATACGCAGTATTTT
TRBV29-1	-	13	TRBJ2-7	once	CSDRQASSYEQYF	TGCAGCGATAGACAGGCCAGCTCCTACGAGCAGTACTTC
TRBV7-9	TRBD2	12	TRBJ2-5	-	CASSAGRETQYF	TGTGCCAGCAGCGCCGGGAGGGAGACCCAGTACTTC
TRBV19	TRBD1	19	TRBJ1-1	few	CASSIGFGEPGQGNTEAFF	TGTGCCAGTAGTATAGGTTTTGGAGAGCCGGGACAGGGGAACACTGAAGCTTTCTTT
TRBV28	-	16	TRBJ1-2	-	CASRTAPGSGDYGYTF	TGTGCCAGCAGGACGGCACCGGGGTCGGGGGACTATGGCTACACCTTC
TRBV10-3	TRBD1	20	TRBJ1-2	few	CAISEFGQASLPRGLYGYTF	TGTGCCATCAGTGAGTTCGGACAGGCCTCGCTTCCCAGGGGTCTCTATGGCTACACCTTC
TRBV12-3/TRBV12-4	-	14	TRBJ2-5	few	CASRLETGLETQYF	TGTGCCAGCAGGTTAGAGACAGGTCTGGAGACCCAGTACTTC
TRBV6-1	-	14	TRBJ1-1	many	CASSSPGEMPEAFF	TGTGCCAGCAGTTCCCCGGGGGAAATGCCTGAAGCTTTCTTT
TRBV19	-	14	TRBJ2-3	few	CASSYDTHTDTQYF	TGTGCCAGTAGCTACGATACCCACACAGATACGCAGTATTTT
TRBV19	TRBD1	17	TRBJ1-5	-	CASSPGNRGLSNQPQHF	TGTGCCAGTAGTCCGGGTAACAGGGGGCTTAGCAATCAGCCCCAGCATTTT
TRBV7-3	TRBD2	16	TRBJ2-1	few	CASSSPSSGGLDEQFF	TGTGCCAGCAGCTCCCCTAGTAGCGGGGGCCTTGATGAGCAGTTCTTC
TRBV7-8	TRBD2	17	TRBJ2-1	many	CASHSLAASEIYNEQFF	TGTGCCAGCCACTCCCTAGCGGCCTCAGAAATATACAATGAGCAGTTCTTC
TRBV14	-	18	TRBJ1-6	-	CASSRDRRRSSYNSPLHF	TGTGCCAGCAGCCGAGACAGACGGAGAAGCTCCTATAATTCACCCCTCCACTTT
TRBV29-1	TRBD2	16	TRBJ2-3	-	CSVEGGLAGTADTQYF	TGCAGCGTTGAAGGGGGACTAGCGGGGACAGCAGATACGCAGTATTTT
TRBV28	-	14	TRBJ1-1	few	CASSLRDQNTEAFF	TGTGCCAGCAGTTTACGGGACCAGAACACTGAAGCTTTCTTT
TRBV27	-	15	TRBJ2-4	-	CASRTTVLAKNIQYF	TGTGCCAGCAGAACGACAGTACTAGCCAAAAACATTCAGTACTTC
TRBV5-1	-	15	TRBJ2-1	few	CASTVAEHTYNEQFF	TGCGCCAGCACGGTAGCAGAACATACCTACAATGAGCAGTTCTTC
TRBV7-6	-	14	TRBJ2-4	many	CASSQNQGEGIQYF	TGTGCCAGCAGCCAAAACCAGGGGGAGGGCATTCAGTACTTC
TRBV12-3/TRBV12-4	-	14	TRBJ1-5	many	CASSLSAGLRPQHF	TGTGCCAGCAGTTTGTCCGCAGGGCTACGGCCCCAGCATTTT
TRBV12-3/TRBV12-4	-	14	TRBJ1-2	-	CASSFRVIWYGYTF	TGTGCCAGCAGTTTTAGGGTAATTTGGTATGGCTACACCTTC
TRBV5-5	TRBD1	14	TRBJ1-1	few	CASSHRGRDTEAFF	TGTGCCAGCAGCCACAGGGGGAGGGACACTGAAGCTTTCTTT
TRBV6-2/TRBV6-3	-	15	TRBJ2-5	many	CASGTSLEEGETQYF	TGTGCCAGCGGCACTAGCTTAGAAGAGGGGGAGACCCAGTACTTC
TRBV7-6	TRBD1	16	TRBJ1-6	many	CASSPTGAYGYSPLHF	TGTGCCAGCAGCCCGACAGGGGCGTATGGATATTCACCCCTCCACTTT
TRBV19	-	14	TRBJ1-1	-	CASSWRGGGTEAFF	TGTGCCAGTAGTTGGAGGGGCGGCGGCACTGAAGCTTTCTTT
TRBV11-2	-	16	TRBJ2-1	few	CASSFHTALPYNEQFF	TGTGCCAGCAGCTTTCATACGGCCCTACCCTACAATGAGCAGTTCTTC
TRBV20-1	-	14	TRBJ1-5	-	CSARGNGGDQPQHF	TGCAGTGCTAGAGGTAATGGGGGGGATCAGCCCCAGCATTTT
TRBV10-3	TRBD2	12	TRBJ2-7	few	CAITASGDEQYF	TGTGCCATCACGGCTAGCGGCGACGAGCAGTACTTC
TRBV11-2	-	16	TRBJ1-1	few	CASSLYGPLGGTEAFF	TGTGCCAGCAGCCTGTACGGGCCCCTCGGTGGCACTGAAGCTTTCTTT
TRBV6-5	-	12	TRBJ1-2	-	CASRTVNYGYTF	TGTGCCAGCAGGACTGTGAACTATGGCTACACCTTC
TRBV7-8	TRBD2	13	TRBJ2-1	few	CASSPGLALEQFF	TGTGCCAGCAGCCCGGGACTAGCCCTTGAGCAGTTCTTC
TRBV6-6	TRBD2	16	TRBJ2-3	few	CASSYPRLAPPDTQYF	TGTGCCAGCAGTTACCCTCGACTAGCGCCACCAGATACGCAGTATTTT
TRBV4-1	TRBD1	15	TRBJ2-1	-	CASSPTGSVYNEQFF	TGCGCCAGCAGCCCGACAGGGAGCGTCTACAATGAGCAGTTCTTC
TRBV7-9	-	19	TRBJ1-1	-	CASSSTIPDIPGANTEAFF	TGTGCCAGCAGCTCTACGATCCCTGACATTCCAGGGGCGAACACTGAAGCTTTCTTT
TRBV7-8	-	15	TRBJ1-2	many	CASSLAARGAEGYTF	TGTGCCAGCAGCTTAGCAGCCCGGGGGGCGGAAGGCTACACCTTC
TRBV7-2	-	12	TRBJ1-1	many	CASRLTGTEAFF	TGTGCCAGCAGGTTGACAGGAACTGAAGCTTTCTTT
TRBV29-1	TRBD1	15	TRBJ2-1	once	CSVGAWDSAYNEQFF	TGCAGCGTTGGCGCCTGGGACAGCGCCTACAATGAGCAGTTCTTC
TRBV27	TRBD2	16	TRBJ2-2	-	CASNSGGSSYTGELFF	TGTGCCAGCAATAGCGGGGGGTCATCTTACACCGGGGAGCTGTTTTTT
TRBV7-6	TRBD2	17	TRBJ2-1	-	CASSLEAGGPLYNEQFF	TGTGCCAGCAGCTTAGAGGCGGGGGGGCCGCTTTACAATGAGCAGTTCTTC
TRBV4-1	-	14	TRBJ1-1	-	CASSRSGANTEAFF	TGCGCCAGCAGCCGTTCTGGAGCGAACACTGAAGCTTTCTTT
TRBV12-3/TRBV12-4	-	15	TRBJ2-5	-	CASSLLGGLHETQYF	TGTGCCAGCAGTTTATTAGGGGGACTCCATGAGACCCAGTACTTC
TRBV2	-	14	TRBJ1-6	-	CASGYYSYNSPLHF	TGTGCCAGCGGCTATTACTCCTATAATTCACCCCTCCACTTT
TRBV12-3/TRBV12-4	-	15	TRBJ1-2	-	CASFALTGLNYGYTF	TGTGCCAGCTTCGCCCTAACAGGGCTTAACTATGGCTACACCTTC